The 17 T cell receptor beta chains given below trace back to one sample, sequenced in a study of human T cells and chemical hapten exposure. Time point noted: pre-sensitization, week 0. Regarding treatment: therapeutic diphenylcyclopropenone sensitization with weekly scalp DPC. TCRdb fed the RACE reads into MiXCR, producing one record per CDR3 protein. The data show 300,000 to 400,000 distinct CDR3 sequences, with 5.1% seen just once and 2% to 3% held by the top ten. This material consisted of whole blood, taken in connection with sensitization to the hapten diphenylcyclopropenone (DPC). All receptors come from a woman in her forties or fifties with alopecia areata. Some clones in this sample may be carry-over from other donors' samples.

The sample holds a few counts of this clonotype. The CDR3 DNA is TGTGCCAGCAGCTTAAGGACTAGCGGGGGGGCCGGCAATGAGCAGTTCTTC. It is translated as CASSLRTSGGAGNEQFF. The chain joins TRBV7-3 to TRBJ2-1; 15 bases fit TRBD2. This CDR3 region has 17 residues. Germline V gene sequence: CDR1 SGHTA, CDR2 FQGTGA. J was trimmed by 6 bases and V by 1 base; bases with no gene match: 4.

V and J are TRBV27 and TRBJ1-1; D perhaps matches TRBD1 (5 bases). The germline gives CDR1 MNHEY, CDR2 SMNVEV (reference sequence). With 5 bases removed from V and 5 bases from J, the gap between germline ends came to 15 bases. The CDR3 contains 14 residues. Written as DNA, the CDR3 is TGTGCCAGCAGTCCCTGGGACGGGCGGACTGAAGCTTTCTTT. This encodes CASSPWDGRTEAFF.

This clonotype appeared a few times. The gene calls are TRBV30 and TRBJ2-7, with D uncertain. Trimming stripped 2 bases from V and 6 bases from J, with 8 bases between. This CDR3 region has 11 residues. From germline, CDR1 is GTSNPN and CDR2 SVGIG (reference sequence). CDR3 amino acids: CAWSRSAEQYF. The CDR3, as DNA: TGTGCCTGGAGTAGGAGCGCCGAGCAGTACTTC.

This clonotype was observed a handful of times. The chain couples TRBV9 to TRBJ2-7; a weak D match, TRBD1 (6 bases). There are 15 residues in the CDR3. V was pared by 0 bases and J by 2 bases, with 12 bases between. CDR1 SGDLS and CDR2 YYNGEE come from the germline V gene. CDR3 sequence (DNA): TGTGCCAGCAGCGTAGGAGACGGGACAACCTACGAGCAGTACTTC. This translates into CASSVGDGTTYEQYF.

This clonotype has a count of ten or more. V gene TRBV28 combines with J gene TRBJ2-7; tentatively, D is TRBD1 or TRBD2 (5 bases each). The germline V gene has CDR1 MDHEN and CDR2 SYDVKM. This CDR3 spans 14 amino acids. The V and J ends lost 6 bases and 3 bases respectively, with 15 bases between them. The CDR3 DNA reads as TGTGCCAGCAGGCTGTCGGGACGCATCTACGAGCAGTACTTC. Protein: CASRLSGRIYEQYF.

This clonotype was counted many times. The chain links TRBV12-3 or TRBV12-4 to TRBJ1-4; the D gene is possibly TRBD1 (6 bases). This CDR3 has 20 amino acids. V lost 5 bases and J lost 0, with 25 bases in between. As DNA, the CDR3 is TGTGCCAGCAGTCCCCAGGTATGGCGGGGGCCTCCTACAACTAATGAAAAACTGTTTTTT. Protein sequence: CASSPQVWRGPPTTNEKLFF.

The chain employs TRBV9 and TRBJ1-2; D possibly corresponds to TRBD1 (5 bases). CDR1 is SGDLS and CDR2 is YYNGEE in the germline V gene. The V end was cut by 3 bases, the J end by 4 bases, with 13 bases between. The CDR3 has 14 amino acids. The CDR3 sequence is CASSGGGAVYGYTF. Written as DNA, the CDR3 is TGTGCCAGCAGCGGCGGGGGAGCAGTCTATGGCTACACCTTC.

The chain employs TRBV12-3 or TRBV12-4 and TRBJ2-4; tentative D call: TRBD2 (6 bases). The CDR3 length is 15 residues. With 7 bases removed from V and 1 base from J, the gap between germline ends came to 14 bases. CDR3 sequence (DNA): TGTGCCAGCACTCTTGGCGGGACGGCCAAAAACATTCAGTACTTC. Protein product: CASTLGGTAKNIQYF.

V gene TRBV7-2 combines with J gene TRBJ1-3; unclear D gene. The CDR3 is 14 amino acids. The V end was cut by 5 bases, the J end by 1 base, with 9 bases between. In germline, CDR1 is SGHTA, CDR2 FQGNSA. CDR3 in DNA: TGTGCCAGCAGCCCCCCCGGATCTGGAAACACCATATATTTT. Residues: CASSPPGSGNTIYF.

This clonotype was observed many times. J is TRBJ1-2 and V is TRBV29-1; no clear D. This CDR3 is built from 14 residues. The V end lost 2 bases, the J end lost 4 bases, and 14 bases lay between the germline ends. The germline CDR1 and CDR2 sequences are SQVTM and ANQGSEA. DNA for the CDR3: TGCAGCGTTGAAAGGGCCGGCCTAGGCTATGGCTACACCTTC. Amino acids: CSVERAGLGYGYTF.

This clonotype showed up many times. The genes are TRBV29-1 and TRBJ1-4; D gene unclear. The CDR3 spans 14 residues. The V gene lost 8 bases and the J gene lost 5 bases, with 18 bases spanning the gap. Germline V gene lookup returns CDR1 SQVTM and CDR2 ANQGSEA. CDR3 loop: CSLSRLNPNEKLFF. For the CDR3, the DNA is TGCAGCCTGTCTCGACTGAACCCAAATGAAAAACTGTTTTTT.

This clonotype was detected a few times. V gene TRBV4-1 combines with J gene TRBJ1-1; D is unclear. Germline V CDR1 and CDR2: MGHRA, YSYEKL. The CDR3 runs 15 residues. The ends were cut back, 2 bases at V and 10 bases at J, with 20 bases in the middle. CDR3 DNA: TGCGCCAGCAGCCAATTTATTAGTGCGGGAAAGAGAGCTTTCTTT. Protein: CASSQFISAGKRAFF.

With regard to this clonotype: It may be a read error: a sequence one base away is much more abundant. The genes are TRBV3-1 and TRBJ1-2; tentative D call: TRBD1 (5 bases). This CDR3 is built from 16 residues. Germline CDR1 LGHDT, CDR2 YNNKEL (reference sequence). In nucleotides, the CDR3 is TGTGCCAGCAGCCAAGAGGGGCAGGGCCCCTCAGGAGGCTACATCTTC. Amino acid sequence: CASSQEGQGPSGGYIF.

In this sample, this clonotype turned up many times. The V and J genes are TRBV11-2 and TRBJ2-5; a weak D match, TRBD1 (6 bases). Germline CDR1 reads SGHAT; CDR2 reads FQNNGV. CDR3 size: 14 residues. Between the trimmed V and J ends, which lost 4 bases and 3 bases, there was a span of 12 bases. CDR3 coding DNA: TGTGCCAGCAGCTCGCAGGGGAACGAAGAGACCCAGTACTTC. It is translated as CASSSQGNEETQYF.

This clonotype was found many times. V is TRBV27 and J is TRBJ2-2, with 7 positions matching TRBD2. This CDR3 has 13 residues. CDR1 is MNHEY, CDR2 SMNVEV, per germline (reference sequence). The V and J ends lost 6 bases and 6 bases, in that order; junction bases with no gene match: 4. For the CDR3, the DNA is TGTGCCAGCAGGGGCGGGGGAGCCGGGGAGCTGTTTTTT. Amino acid sequence: CASRGGGAGELFF.

This clonotype was counted only a few times. The chain links TRBV7-7 to TRBJ2-2; 12 positions agree with TRBD1. The trim removed 5 bases at V and 7 bases at J, leaving 5 bases unmatched. The CDR3 is 15 amino acids. The V gene's germline CDR1 is SSHAT and CDR2 FNYEAQ (reference sequence). Here the CDR3 DNA reads TGTGCCAGCAGCGCCGGGACAGGGGGCGGCGGGGAGCTGTTTTTT. It specifies CASSAGTGGGGELFF.

In this sample, this clonotype turned up a few times. The chain carries TRBV27 and TRBJ2-7, with D possibly TRBD2 on 5 matching bases. The germline V gene has CDR1 MNHEY and CDR2 SMNVEV (reference sequence). There are 14 residues in the CDR3. V shed 0 bases and J shed 2 bases, with 8 bases lying between them. The CDR3 reads CASSLSEGPYEQYF. In DNA, the CDR3 is TGTGCCAGCAGTTTATCCGAGGGCCCCTACGAGCAGTACTTC.